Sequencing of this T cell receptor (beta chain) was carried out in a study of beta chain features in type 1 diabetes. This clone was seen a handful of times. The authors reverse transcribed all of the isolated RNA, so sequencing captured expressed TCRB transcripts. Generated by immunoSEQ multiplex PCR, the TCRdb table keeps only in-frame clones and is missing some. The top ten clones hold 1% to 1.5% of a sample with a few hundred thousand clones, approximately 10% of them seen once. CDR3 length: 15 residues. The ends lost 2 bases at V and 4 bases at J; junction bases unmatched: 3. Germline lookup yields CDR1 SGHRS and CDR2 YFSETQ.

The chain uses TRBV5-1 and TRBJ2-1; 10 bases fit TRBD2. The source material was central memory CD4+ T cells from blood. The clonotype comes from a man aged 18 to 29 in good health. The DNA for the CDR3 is TGCGCCAGCAGCTTAGGACTAGCGGTATACAATGAGCAGTTCTTC. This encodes CASSLGLAVYNEQFF. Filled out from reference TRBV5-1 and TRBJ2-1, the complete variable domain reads KAGVTQTPRYLIKTRGQQVTLSCSPISGHRSVSWYQQTPGQGLQFLFEYFSETQRNKGNFPGRFSGRQFSNSRSEMNVSTLELGDSALYLCASSLGLAVYNEQFFGPGTRLTVL.